Listed below are T cell receptor beta chains from one sample, sequenced in a study of CD8+ T cells in alopecia areata. Sequencing was performed with immunoSEQ multiplex PCR; in TCRdb, only in-frame clones are kept and a portion is missing. The data hold about 220,000 clones, with less than 75% observed a single time. The starting material was CD4+ T cells sorted from blood, obtained at week 4, from a patient treated with tofacitinib. Every receptor here comes from a human donor with alopecia areata. Both conserved end residues are part of each CDR3. Each record gives: CDR3 length, clone size, J gene, V gene, D gene, CDR3 DNA, CDR3 protein. A D gene is named only where the DNA matches it firmly. Clone size is given for some rows only: seen once, a few or many times, or a class if the clone is expanded.

11 . TRBJ2-7 TRBV11-2 . TGTGCCAGCAGCCCCCCTCCGGGGCAGTACTTC CASSPPPGQYF
13 . TRBJ2-5 TRBV29-1 . TGCAGCGTTGATGAGGGCGCGGGGGAGACCCAGTACTTC CSVDEGAGETQYF
15 few TRBJ1-2 TRBV14 . TGTGCCAGCAGCCAAGGGGGCCGCGGTTTCTATGGCTACACCTTC CASSQGGRGFYGYTF
13 . TRBJ2-5 TRBV29-1 . TGCAGCGTCCCTTTGGTAGACGTAGAGACCCAGTACTTC CSVPLVDVETQYF
13 . TRBJ2-1 TRBV4-3 . TGCGCCAGCAGCCATTATAGCGCAAATGAGCAGTTCTTC CASSHYSANEQFF
15 . TRBJ2-1 TRBV9 . TGTGCCAGCAGCGTAGGTGAAGGGCGAAGTGATGAGCAGTTCTTC CASSVGEGRSDEQFF
14 . TRBJ1-1 TRBV19 TRBD1 TGTGCCAGTAGTGTGGGGACAGCGAACACTGAAGCTTTCTTT CASSVGTANTEAFF
14 . TRBJ2-7 TRBV9 TRBD1 TGTGCCAGCAGCCGCTCCGGGACAGGGGGGGAGCAGTACTTC CASSRSGTGGEQYF
12 . TRBJ1-2 TRBV11-1 . TGTGCCAGCAGCTTAGGAAGAGATGGCTACACCTTC CASSLGRDGYTF
13 . TRBJ2-3 TRBV13 TRBD1 TGTGCCAGCAGGAGGGCCCAGGGGGAACCGCAGTATTTT CASRRAQGEPQYF
13 . TRBJ2-7 TRBV6-5 . TGTGCCAGCACTCGGGGGAATGGGTACGAGCAGTACTTC CASTRGNGYEQYF
13 . TRBJ2-7 TRBV25-1 . TGTGCCAGCAGTGCCGACACAGGGTATGAGCAGTACTTC CASSADTGYEQYF
13 . TRBJ2-1 TRBV25-1 . TGTGCCAGTAACGGGCTAGGCAGGAATGAGCAGTTCTTC CASNGLGRNEQFF
14 few TRBJ1-2 TRBV19 . TGTGCCAGTAGTATCCGGGCGTTGATCTATGGCTACACCTTC CASSIRALIYGYTF
16 . TRBJ1-1 TRBV5-6 . TGTGCCAGCAGTTCCCCTTGGGGAAACGGGAACACTGAAGCTTTCTTT CASSSPWGNGNTEAFF
14 . TRBJ2-5 TRBV15 . TGTGCCACCAGCAGGGAGACAGCAGGAGAGACCCAGTACTTC CATSRETAGETQYF
15 . TRBJ2-7 TRBV7-9 . TGTGCCAGCAGTCCCACCGTGGGCAGGCCCTACGAGCAGTACTTC CASSPTVGRPYEQYF
12 few TRBJ2-5 TRBV29-1 . TGCAGCGTTTCAGGGGGGAAGGAGACCCAGTACTTC CSVSGGKETQYF
14 few TRBJ1-4 TRBV30 . TGTGCCTGGAGCCCCCTCGGACAGAATGAAAAACTGTTTTTT CAWSPLGQNEKLFF
14 . TRBJ2-3 TRBV7-8 . TGTGCCAGCAGCAGGGACCATGAAAGGGATACGCAGTATTTT CASSRDHERDTQYF
14 . TRBJ2-7 TRBV5-1 TRBD1 TGCGCCAGCAGCCCAAGGGACAGAGTCTACGAGCAGTACTTC CASSPRDRVYEQYF
15 . TRBJ2-7 TRBV19 TRBD1 TGTGCCAGTAGAGCGAGGGGGCATAGCTCCTACGAGCAGTACTTC CASRARGHSSYEQYF
13 many TRBJ1-1 TRBV7-3 . TGTGCCAGCAGCGGTACAGTGAACACTGAAGCTTTCTTT CASSGTVNTEAFF
14 . TRBJ2-7 TRBV27 TRBD1 TGTGCCAGCAGCCGCCGGGACAGGGGGTACGAGCAGTACTTC CASSRRDRGYEQYF
15 few TRBJ2-1 TRBV14 TRBD1 TGTGCCAGCAGCCAAGGGACAGGGGCCTACAATGAGCAGTTCTTC CASSQGTGAYNEQFF
13 . TRBJ1-1 TRBV30 . TGTGCCTGGACCCTGAGGGGTAACACTGAAGCTTTCTTT CAWTLRGNTEAFF
16 once TRBJ2-1 TRBV30 TRBD2 TGTGCCTGGAGTCCGGGACTAGCGGGGGTAGTCGATGAGCAGTTCTTC CAWSPGLAGVVDEQFF
12 . TRBJ2-5 TRBV29-1 . TGCAGCGCTGACCTAGGGGTAGAGACCCAGTACTTC CSADLGVETQYF
11 . TRBJ1-2 TRBV30 . TGTGCCTGTCGGGTTACCGATGGCTACACCTTC CACRVTDGYTF
13 many TRBJ2-3 TRBV11-2 TRBD2 TGTGCCAGCAGTGGGGGGGGCACAGATACGCAGTATTTT CASSGGGTDTQYF
16 . TRBJ2-1 TRBV27 TRBD1 TGTGCCAGCAGTTTAAGCCGGGACAGCTCCTACAATGAGCAGTTCTTC CASSLSRDSSYNEQFF
14 . TRBJ2-3 TRBV7-9 . TGTGCCAGCAGCTCTCTAACGGGGACAGATACGCAGTATTTT CASSSLTGTDTQYF
14 . TRBJ2-7 TRBV28 . TGTGCCAGCAGTTTAGATGTCAGGGGCTACGAGCAGTACTTC CASSLDVRGYEQYF
13 . TRBJ1-1 TRBV29-1 . TGCAGCGGACTGGGTTTAATGAACACTGAAGCTTTCTTT CSGLGLMNTEAFF
14 once TRBJ2-3 TRBV5-1 . TGCGCCAGCAGCAAGGGGGACAGCACAGATACGCAGTATTTT CASSKGDSTDTQYF
15 few TRBJ1-1 TRBV6-6 . TGTGCCAGCAGTTACGCGGGTCGGGATGGCACTGAAGCTTTCTTT CASSYAGRDGTEAFF
17 few TRBJ2-6 TRBV27 TRBD1 TGTGCCAGCAGGAGACAGGGACCCATCTCTGGGGCCAACGTCCTGACTTTC CASRRQGPISGANVLTF
14 . TRBJ2-7 TRBV7-3 . TGTGCCAGCAGCTTAGATGAGGGGGTTCACGAGCAGTACTTC CASSLDEGVHEQYF
16 . TRBJ1-2 TRBV9 . TGTGCCAGCAGCCCTCACCCCGGAGGGATTGGGGATGGCTACACCTTC CASSPHPGGIGDGYTF
16 . TRBJ2-3 TRBV14 TRBD2 TGTGCCAGCAGCCCAATCCTGACTAGCGGCACAGATACGCAGTATTTT CASSPILTSGTDTQYF
14 few TRBJ2-1 TRBV11-1 . TGTGCCAGCAGCGAGGGACTCGTAAACAATGAGCAGTTCTTC CASSEGLVNNEQFF
13 . TRBJ1-4 TRBV29-1 . TGCAGCGTCTCAGGGTCAACTAATGAAAAACTGTTTTTT CSVSGSTNEKLFF
13 . TRBJ1-2 TRBV30 . TGTGCCTGGAGAAGACAGGCGTTAGAGGGCTACACCTTC CAWRRQALEGYTF
14 . TRBJ1-1 TRBV29-1 . TGCAGCGTTGAGGGTCGGCAGGAACGAGGTGAAGCTTTCTTT CSVEGRQERGEAFF
13 . TRBJ1-4 TRBV30 . TGTGCCTGGAGTGTCGACGGGAGGGAAAAACTGTTTTTT CAWSVDGREKLFF
14 . TRBJ1-1 TRBV29-1 . TGCAGCGTTGAGCCGCGGCAGGGGAACACTGAAGCTTTCTTT CSVEPRQGNTEAFF
18 . TRBJ2-1 TRBV4-2 TRBD2 TGTGCCAGCAGTCGCGGACTAGCGGGGTCTAGCTCCTACAATGAGCAGTTCTTC CASSRGLAGSSSYNEQFF
15 once TRBJ1-1 TRBV5-1 . TGCGCCAGCAGCCCCCGGGGAGGGGTAGGCACTGAAGCTTTCTTT CASSPRGGVGTEAFF
14 . TRBJ2-2 TRBV18 . TGTGCCAGCTCACCACCGACCTGGAGCGGGGAGCTGTTTTTT CASSPPTWSGELFF
16 many TRBJ2-6 TRBV4-3 . TGCGCCAGCAGCCAAGCCTCCGGGGCCGGGGCCAACGTCCTGACTTTC CASSQASGAGANVLTF